The source of this T cell receptor beta chain is a study of blood T cell repertoires in COVID-19. As for the study in general: Sources were T cells, B-cell-depleted T cells, or PBMCs; the material itself was cDNA or gDNA.

This CDR3 contains 17 residues. Trimming removed 7 bases from V and 0 bases from J; junction bases left unmatched: 9. Germline CDR1 reads MNHEY; CDR2 reads SMNVEV (reference sequence). Per the study methods: Amplified reference gene primers provided the basis for estimating nucleated cell counts. Assay used: immunoSEQ multiplex PCR; TCRdb lists only in-frame clones, some missing. The DNA gave D and trimming, while V, J and clone size come from that table. The table has approximately 88,000 clones, about 93% seen once. Sequencing was done on a sample of peripheral blood. The TCR originated in a woman aged 45-65 years in a cohort sampled during active COVID-19. This chain uses TRBV27 with TRBJ2-6; TRBD1 agrees at 7 bases. DNA of the CDR3: TGTGCCAGCAACCGGGACAGCTCCTTCTCTGGGGCCAACGTCCTGACTTTC. The encoded protein is CASNRDSSFSGANVLTF. Full variable domain (missing parts from reference TRBV27 and TRBJ2-6): EAQVTQNPRYLITVTGKKLTVTCSQNMNHEYMSWYRQDPGLGLRQIYYSMNVEVTDKGDVPEGYKVSRKEKRNFPLILESPSPNQTSLYFCASNRDSSFSGANVLTFGAGSRLTVL.